This is a list of T cell receptor beta chains from one sample in a study of early T cells in non-severe SARS-CoV-2 infection. Via MiXCR, TCRdb re-called the 5' RACE reads, giving one row per CDR3 protein. The sample gives 90,000 to 120,000 distinct CDR3 sequences, 9% to 14% of which show up once; around 3.2% is in the top ten. Sequenced input: whole blood. The receptors here all came from an adult who was a healthcare worker with PCR-confirmed SARS-CoV-2 infection or an uninfected control (not recorded which). CDR3s include the opening cysteine and the closing phenylalanine or tryptophan. Fields, in order: D gene, V gene, J gene, clone size, CDR3 protein, CDR3 DNA. The D gene is left open where the match is weak. Clone size is shown for a subset of rows, as once, few, many or a class of expanded clone.

>.|TRBV29-1|TRBJ1-2|few
CSVATGYGYTF
TGCAGCGTTGCAACTGGTTATGGCTACACCTTC
>.|TRBV10-3|TRBJ2-1|once
CAIRADADNEQFF
TGTGCCATCAGAGCGGACGCGGACAATGAGCAGTTCTTC
>.|TRBV15|TRBJ1-1|many
CATSRVTGRGNTEAFF
TGTGCCACCAGCAGAGTCACAGGGCGTGGGAACACTGAAGCTTTCTTT
>.|TRBV18|TRBJ1-6|many
CASSPLASWDSPLHF
TGTGCCAGCTCACCACTAGCCAGTTGGGATTCACCCCTCCACTTT
>.|TRBV10-3|TRBJ2-3|.
CAIREGSDPTNTDTQYF
TGTGCCATCAGGGAGGGCAGCGACCCAACAAACACAGATACGCAGTATTTT
>.|TRBV7-9|TRBJ1-1|.
CATTRRTASGYTEAFF
TGTGCCACTACGAGGAGGACAGCAAGCGGGTACACTGAAGCTTTCTTT
>.|TRBV13|TRBJ1-1|.
CASSQAAGAEAFF
TGTGCCAGCAGCCAAGCGGCGGGGGCTGAAGCTTTCTTT
>.|TRBV11-3|TRBJ1-1|.
CASSLGRQEAFF
TGTGCCAGCAGTTTAGGGCGCCAGGAAGCTTTCTTT
>TRBD2|TRBV24-1|TRBJ2-1|few
CATSDPSGRTYNEQFF
TGTGCCACCAGTGATCCTAGCGGGAGGACCTACAATGAGCAGTTCTTC
>.|TRBV10-3|TRBJ2-1|many
CAISQPYNEQFF
TGTGCCATCAGCCAACCTTACAATGAGCAGTTCTTC
>TRBD1|TRBV29-1|TRBJ1-4|.
CSVSGTGPSTNEKLFF
TGCAGCGTTTCCGGGACAGGACCCTCGACTAATGAAAAACTGTTTTTT
>.|TRBV10-3|TRBJ1-4|.
CAISPNINEKLFF
TGTGCCATCAGCCCTAACATAAATGAAAAACTGTTTTTT
>.|TRBV10-1|TRBJ2-3|many
CASSESTPDTQYF
TGCGCCAGCAGTGAGTCGACACCAGATACGCAGTATTTT
>.|TRBV7-6|TRBJ1-3|many
CASSPQPNSENTIYF
TGTGCCAGCAGCCCTCAGCCGAACTCTGAAAACACCATATATTTT
>.|TRBV29-1|TRBJ2-5|few
CSVRPQETQYF
TGCAGCGTTCGCCCCCAAGAGACCCAGTACTTC
>TRBD1|TRBV6-1|TRBJ1-1|.
CASSDYRGRNTEAFF
TGTGCCAGCAGTGATTATAGGGGGCGAAACACTGAAGCTTTCTTT
>.|TRBV12-3/TRBV12-4|TRBJ2-3|few
CASSSPDTQYF
TGTGCCAGCAGTTCCCCAGATACGCAGTATTTT
>.|TRBV28|TRBJ2-1|many
CASSFGRDYNEQFF
TGTGCCAGCAGTTTTGGGCGGGACTACAATGAGCAGTTCTTC
>.|TRBV7-6|TRBJ2-1|many
CASSHLKSAGVGNEQFF
TGTGCCAGCAGCCACTTAAAATCGGCAGGGGTGGGTAATGAGCAGTTCTTC
>.|TRBV12-3/TRBV12-4|TRBJ2-1|.
CASSKMNEQFF
TGTGCCAGCAGTAAAATGAATGAGCAGTTCTTC
>.|TRBV6-1|TRBJ1-5|many
CASSRQTSYQPQHF
TGTGCCAGCAGCCGACAGACTAGTTATCAGCCCCAGCATTTT
>.|TRBV18|TRBJ1-1|.
CASSPTAAMNTEAFF
TGTGCCAGCTCACCCACCGCAGCCATGAACACTGAAGCTTTCTTT